These 14 T cell receptor beta chains were sequenced from one sample in a study of early T cells in non-severe SARS-CoV-2 infection. TCRdb analysed the 5' RACE reads with MiXCR anew, one entry per CDR3 protein. The sample gives around 60,000 distinct CDR3 sequences, 13% of which show up once; about 4.2% is in the top ten. The sample consisted of whole blood. These receptors were obtained from an adult who was a healthcare worker with PCR-confirmed SARS-CoV-2 infection or an uninfected control (not recorded which).

Remarks on this clonotype: A much larger clone differs from this one at a single base, so this may be a read error. The chain combines TRBV29-1 with TRBJ2-1; D is ambiguous. Trimming stripped 7 bases from V and 4 bases from J, with 14 bases between. The CDR3 has 13 residues. Germline loops: CDR1 SQVTM, CDR2 ANQGSEA. The CDR3 DNA is TGCAGCGCTGCGGCGCAGTCTTACAATGAGCAGTTCTTC. It codes for CSAAAQSYNEQFF.

The chain is built from TRBV5-5 and TRBJ1-2; D remains unclear. From germline, CDR1 is SGHKS and CDR2 YYEKEE (reference sequence). The CDR3 is 13 amino acids. Trimming cost V 2 bases and J 2 bases, with 7 bases left between them. The CDR3 is CASSFGGNYGYTF. For the CDR3, the DNA is TGTGCCAGCAGCTTTGGAGGGAACTATGGCTACACCTTC.

This clonotype was picked up many times. This CDR3 is CAWSGGGGTEAFF. For the CDR3, the DNA is TGTGCCTGGTCAGGGGGAGGCGGCACTGAAGCTTTCTTT. The chain joins TRBV30 to TRBJ1-1; 7 positions match TRBD1. Trimming cost V 5 bases and J 4 bases; bases outside gene matches: 7. Per germline, CDR1 GTSNPN and CDR2 SVGIG (reference sequence). This CDR3 comprises 13 residues.

This clonotype has only a few counts. The V and J genes are TRBV7-9 and TRBJ2-7; TRBD1 is a possible D gene (6 bases). With 3 bases removed from V and 6 bases from J, the gap between germline ends came to 9 bases. CDR1 is SEHNR, CDR2 FQNEAQ, per germline (reference sequence). This CDR3 is built from 12 residues. CDR3 loop: CASSFRGGEQYF. CDR3 DNA sequence: TGTGCCAGCAGCTTTCGAGGGGGCGAGCAGTACTTC. Full variable domain (outside the CDR3, taken from reference TRBV7-9 and TRBJ2-7): DTGVSQNPRHKITKRGQNVTFRCDPISEHNRLYWYRQTLGQGPEFLTYFQNEAQLEKSRLLSDRFSAERPKGSFSTLEIQRTEQGDSAMYLCASSFRGGEQYFGPGTRLTVT.

This clonotype was counted many times. The J gene is TRBJ2-3, the V gene TRBV9; possible D gene TRBD2, 5 bases. The CDR3 runs to 14 residues. The V gene lost 0 bases and the J gene lost 5 bases, with 10 bases spanning the gap. CDR1 and CDR2 (germline): SGDLS, YYNGEE. This CDR3 is CASSVVGRVDTQYF. CDR3 nucleotide sequence: TGTGCCAGCAGCGTAGTAGGGCGGGTAGATACGCAGTATTTT.

This clonotype was detected only a few times. The CDR3 region is CASSPQGSVGSPLHF. The CDR3 bases are TGTGCCAGCTCACCACAGGGGTCGGTAGGTTCACCCCTCCACTTT. The V and J genes are TRBV18 and TRBJ1-6; maybe TRBD1 (5 bases). The CDR3 loop spans 15 amino acids. The V gene's germline CDR1 is KGHSH and CDR2 LQKENI. V lost 1 base, J lost 9 bases, and 13 bases lay in between.

This clonotype was picked up many times. The chain carries TRBV5-5 and TRBJ1-1; TRBD1 aligns across 10 bases. Losses at the gene ends were 3 bases for V and 3 bases for J; bases not matched to a gene: 11. From germline, CDR1 is SGHKS and CDR2 YYEKEE (reference sequence). There are 17 residues in the CDR3. DNA of the CDR3: TGTGCCAGCAGCTCGTCGGGACAGGGGAAAAGGGACACTGAAGCTTTCTTT. This gives the protein CASSSSGQGKRDTEAFF.

This clonotype has only a few counts. V is TRBV9 and J is TRBJ2-3, with D unclear. The CDR3 runs 17 residues. Between the trimmed V and J ends, which lost 3 bases and 1 base, there was a span of 18 bases. Germline V gene sequence: CDR1 SGDLS, CDR2 YYNGEE. CDR3 region: CASSARTGFYGTDTQYF. CDR3 coding DNA: TGTGCCAGCAGCGCCAGAACGGGTTTTTATGGCACAGATACGCAGTATTTT.

A few counts support this clonotype. DNA of the CDR3: TGTGCCAGCAGTTTCGTAGCGGGGGCGTTCACAGATACGCAGTATTTT. It yields the protein CASSFVAGAFTDTQYF. The V call is TRBV7-2, the J call TRBJ2-3; 9 bases fit TRBD2. The V gene's germline CDR1 is SGHTA and CDR2 FQGNSA. V shed 6 bases and J 2 bases; nucleotides not matched to a gene: 9. This CDR3 has 16 residues.

This clonotype was seen more than once but under ten times. At one end, the junction sequence differs from germline, possibly due to a read error. The chain couples TRBV11-2 to TRBJ1-1; D is possibly TRBD1 (5 bases). Germline values: CDR1 SGHAT, CDR2 FQNNGV. The CDR3 loop spans 15 amino acids. Here the CDR3 reads CASSFTGTANTEVFF. The CDR3 DNA reads TGTGCCAGCAGCTTTACCGGGACGGCCAACACTGAAGTTTTCTTT. The full variable domain, in which reference TRBV11-2 and TRBJ1-1 provide the parts outside the CDR3, is EAGVAQSPRYKIIEKRQSVAFWCNPISGHATLYWYQQILGQGPKLLIQFQNNGVVDDSQLPKDRFSAERLKGVDSTLKIQPAKLEDSAVYLCASSFTGTANTEVFFGQGTRLTVV.

The V and J genes are TRBV6-5 and TRBJ2-2, with D perhaps TRBD2 (6 bases). Deletions cut 3 bases from V and 0 bases from J, with 8 bases between. Looked up from germline, CDR1 is MNHEY and CDR2 is SVGAGI. There are 15 residues in the CDR3. The CDR3 loop is CASSYTGANTGELFF. In nucleotides, the CDR3 is TGTGCCAGCAGTTATACGGGAGCGAACACCGGGGAGCTGTTTTTT.

V gene TRBV5-1 combines with J gene TRBJ2-7; tentative D call: TRBD2 (6 bases). This CDR3 has 14 residues. The germline gives CDR1 SGHRS, CDR2 YFSETQ. Trimming took 4 bases from V and 2 from J, leaving 13 bases between them. This CDR3 reads CASSPLGRAYEQYF. The DNA for the CDR3 is TGCGCCAGCAGCCCCCTCGGGAGAGCCTACGAGCAGTACTTC.

The chain joins TRBV12-3 or TRBV12-4 to TRBJ1-3; D remains ambiguous. The CDR3 is made up of 13 amino acids. V was cut by 4 bases and J by 8 bases, with 12 bases left in between. The DNA for the CDR3 is TGTGCCAGCAGTTCCTTGATGGGAGACACCATATATTTT. Translating it yields CASSSLMGDTIYF.

The V and J genes are TRBV20-1 and TRBJ1-2; the D gene is possibly TRBD1 (6 bases). V lost 2 bases, J lost 6 bases, and 13 bases lay in between. This CDR3 has 13 residues. CDR1 and CDR2 from the germline V gene are DFQATT and SNEGSKA (reference sequence). This CDR3 reads CSARKLQGNGYTF. CDR3 DNA: TGCAGTGCTAGAAAGCTTCAGGGGAATGGCTACACCTTC.